This T cell receptor beta chain was identified in a study of T cell repertoires in cytomegalovirus infection. Whole-study results and caveats: Carriers of CMV and the relevant HLA type were discriminated by public TCR beta frequency.

Trimming cost V 6 bases and J 5 bases; bases outside gene matches: 10. The CDR3 contains 16 residues. Details on this clonotype: Its target is not known.

TCRdb itself ran the reads through MiXCR, one entry per CDR3 protein. Of approximately 180,000 distinct CDR3 sequences in the sample, approximately 19% were seen once. This TCR came from a human donor in good health (CMV status not recorded). Some clones in this sample may be carry-over from other donors' samples. The sequencing input was PBMCs. The chain joins TRBV12-3 or TRBV12-4 to TRBJ2-5, with TRBD1 matching over 12 bases. CDR3 amino acids: CASSLGTGGKRETQYF. CDR3 sequence (DNA): TGTGCCAGCAGCCTAGGGACAGGGGGCAAAAGGGAGACCCAGTACTTC.